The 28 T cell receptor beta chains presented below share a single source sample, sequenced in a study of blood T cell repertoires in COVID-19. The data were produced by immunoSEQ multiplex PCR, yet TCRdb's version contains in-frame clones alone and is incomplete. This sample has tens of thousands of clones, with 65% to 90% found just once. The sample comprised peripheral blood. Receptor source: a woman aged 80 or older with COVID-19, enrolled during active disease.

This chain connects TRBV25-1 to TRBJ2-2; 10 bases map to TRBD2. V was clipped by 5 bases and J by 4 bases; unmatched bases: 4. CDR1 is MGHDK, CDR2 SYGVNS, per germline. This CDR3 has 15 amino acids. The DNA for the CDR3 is TGTGCCAGCAGTAAACGGACTAGCGGCACCGGGGAGCTGTTTTTT. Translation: CASSKRTSGTGELFF.

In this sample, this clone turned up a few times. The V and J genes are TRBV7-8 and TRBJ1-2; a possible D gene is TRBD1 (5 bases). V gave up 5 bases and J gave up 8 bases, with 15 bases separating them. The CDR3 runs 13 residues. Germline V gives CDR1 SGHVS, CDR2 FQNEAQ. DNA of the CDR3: TGTGCCAGCAGCCCGGACATTGTGGGAGGCTACACCTTC. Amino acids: CASSPDIVGGYTF.

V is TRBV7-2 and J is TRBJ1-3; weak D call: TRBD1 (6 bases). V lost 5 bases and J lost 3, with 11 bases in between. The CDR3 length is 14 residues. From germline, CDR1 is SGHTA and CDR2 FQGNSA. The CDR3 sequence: CASSPQGNGNTIYF. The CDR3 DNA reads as TGTGCCAGCAGCCCCCAGGGGAATGGAAACACCATATATTTT.

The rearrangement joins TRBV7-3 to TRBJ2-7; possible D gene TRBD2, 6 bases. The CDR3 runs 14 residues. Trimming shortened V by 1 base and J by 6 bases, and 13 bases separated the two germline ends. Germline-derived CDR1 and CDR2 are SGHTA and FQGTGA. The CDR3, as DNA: TGTGCCAGCAGCTTAAGCGGGAATGGGTTCGAGCAGTACTTC. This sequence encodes CASSLSGNGFEQYF.

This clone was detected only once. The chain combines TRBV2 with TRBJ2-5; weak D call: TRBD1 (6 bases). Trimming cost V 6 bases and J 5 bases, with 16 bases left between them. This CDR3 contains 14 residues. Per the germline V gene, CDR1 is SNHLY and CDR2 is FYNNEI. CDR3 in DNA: TGTGCCAGCAGGAGACAGGACAACTCGGAGACCCAGTACTTC. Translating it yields CASRRQDNSETQYF.

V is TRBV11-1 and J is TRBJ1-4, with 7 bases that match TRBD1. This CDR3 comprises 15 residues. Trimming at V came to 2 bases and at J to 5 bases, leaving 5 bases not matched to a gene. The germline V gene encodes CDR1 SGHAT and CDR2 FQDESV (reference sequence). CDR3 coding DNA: TGTGCCAGCAGCTTACGGGGACAGAGGAATGAAAAACTGTTTTTT. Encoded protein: CASSLRGQRNEKLFF.

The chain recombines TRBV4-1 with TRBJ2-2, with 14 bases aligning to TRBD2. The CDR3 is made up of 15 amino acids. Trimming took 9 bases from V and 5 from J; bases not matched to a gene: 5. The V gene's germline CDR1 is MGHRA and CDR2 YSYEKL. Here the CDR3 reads CASRLAGGPTGELFF. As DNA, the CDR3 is TGCGCCAGTCGACTAGCGGGAGGGCCGACCGGGGAGCTGTTTTTT.

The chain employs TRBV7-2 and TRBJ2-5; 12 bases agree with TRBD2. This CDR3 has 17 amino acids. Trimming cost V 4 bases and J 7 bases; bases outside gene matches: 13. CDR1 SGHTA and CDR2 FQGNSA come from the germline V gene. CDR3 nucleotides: TGTGCCAGCAGCTCGGGACTAGCGGGTCCCAAGATTGCGACCCAGTACTTC. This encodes CASSSGLAGPKIATQYF.

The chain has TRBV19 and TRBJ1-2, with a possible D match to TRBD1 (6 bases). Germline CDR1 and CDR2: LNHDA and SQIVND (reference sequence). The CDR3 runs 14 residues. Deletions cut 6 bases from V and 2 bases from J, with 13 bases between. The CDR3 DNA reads TGTGCCAGTAGCACTCAGGGGCCCAACTATGGCTACACCTTC. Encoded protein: CASSTQGPNYGYTF.

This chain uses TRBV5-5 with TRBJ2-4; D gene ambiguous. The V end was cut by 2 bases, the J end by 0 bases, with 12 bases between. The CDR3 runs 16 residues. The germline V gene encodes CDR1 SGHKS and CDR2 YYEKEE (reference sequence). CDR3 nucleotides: TGTGCCAGCAGCTTCGAAACAGTTTTAGCCAAAAACATTCAGTACTTC. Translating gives CASSFETVLAKNIQYF. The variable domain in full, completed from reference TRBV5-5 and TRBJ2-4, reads DAGVTQSPTHLIKTRGQQVTLRCSPISGHKSVSWYQQVLGQGPQFIFQYYEKEERGRGNFPDRFSARQFPNYSSELNVNALLLGDSALYLCASSFETVLAKNIQYFGAGTRLSVL.

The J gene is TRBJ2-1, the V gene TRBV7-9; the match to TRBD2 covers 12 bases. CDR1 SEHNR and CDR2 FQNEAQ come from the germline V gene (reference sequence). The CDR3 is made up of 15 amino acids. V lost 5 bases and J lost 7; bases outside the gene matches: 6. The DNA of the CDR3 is TGTGCCAGCAGCCCCCCTAGCGGGAGGGGAAATGAGCAGTTCTTC. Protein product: CASSPPSGRGNEQFF. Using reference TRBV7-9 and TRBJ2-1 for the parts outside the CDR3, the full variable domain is DTGVSQNPRHKITKRGQNVTFRCDPISEHNRLYWYRQTLGQGPEFLTYFQNEAQLEKSRLLSDRFSAERPKGSFSTLEIQRTEQGDSAMYLCASSPPSGRGNEQFFGPGTRLTVL.

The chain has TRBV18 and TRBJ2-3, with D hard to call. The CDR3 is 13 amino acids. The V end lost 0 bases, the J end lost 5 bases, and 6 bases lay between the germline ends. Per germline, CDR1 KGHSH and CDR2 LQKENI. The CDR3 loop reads CASSPPSVDTQYF. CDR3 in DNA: TGTGCCAGCTCACCACCATCGGTAGATACGCAGTATTTT.

DNA of the CDR3: TGTGCCAGCAGCACTAGGGACCCAGGGGCTGGGGCCAACGTCCTGACTTTC. Translation: CASSTRDPGAGANVLTF. The chain recombines TRBV7-8 with TRBJ2-6, with D perhaps TRBD1 (6 bases). The CDR3 loop spans 17 amino acids. Germline CDR1 and CDR2: SGHVS and FQNEAQ. Trimming cost V 5 bases and J 2 bases, with 16 bases left between them. Looking up the rest from reference TRBV7-8 and TRBJ2-6 gives the full variable domain: GAGVSQSPRYKVAKRGQDVALRCDPISGHVSLFWYQQALGQGPEFLTYFQNEAQLDKSGLPSDRFFAERPEGSVSTLKIQRTQQEDSAVYLCASSTRDPGAGANVLTFGAGSRLTVL.

DNA of the CDR3: TGTGCCAGCTCACCACCGGGACAGAATTCACCCCTCCACTTT. The encoded protein is CASSPPGQNSPLHF. The V call is TRBV18, the J call TRBJ1-6; 7 positions match TRBD1. The CDR3 length is 14 residues. CDR1 and CDR2 (germline): KGHSH, LQKENI. V was clipped by 0 bases and J by 7 bases; unmatched bases: 0.

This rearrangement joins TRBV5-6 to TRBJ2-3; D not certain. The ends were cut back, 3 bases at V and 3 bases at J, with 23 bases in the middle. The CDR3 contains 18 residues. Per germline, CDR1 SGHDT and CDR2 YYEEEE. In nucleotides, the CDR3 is TGTGCCAGCAGCTCCCCACCTCTAGTTTGGGTGGTAACAGATACGCAGTATTTT. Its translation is CASSSPPLVWVVTDTQYF.

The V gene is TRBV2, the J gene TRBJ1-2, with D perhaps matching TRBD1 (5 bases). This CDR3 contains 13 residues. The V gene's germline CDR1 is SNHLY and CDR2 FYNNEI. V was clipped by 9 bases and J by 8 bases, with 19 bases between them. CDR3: CASQKWGAEGYTF. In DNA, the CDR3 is TGTGCCAGTCAAAAGTGGGGCGCGGAGGGCTACACCTTC.

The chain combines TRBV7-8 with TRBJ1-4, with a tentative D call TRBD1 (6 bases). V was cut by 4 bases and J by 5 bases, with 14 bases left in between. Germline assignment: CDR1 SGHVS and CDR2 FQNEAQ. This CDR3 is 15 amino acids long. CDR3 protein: CASSSDSMGNEKLFF. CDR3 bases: TGTGCCAGCAGCTCGGACAGTATGGGGAATGAAAAACTGTTTTTT.

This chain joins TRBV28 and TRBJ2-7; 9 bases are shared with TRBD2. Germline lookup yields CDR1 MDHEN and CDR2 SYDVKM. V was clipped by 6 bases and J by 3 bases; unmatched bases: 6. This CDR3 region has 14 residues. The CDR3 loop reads CASRSGRSNYEQYF. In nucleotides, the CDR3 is TGTGCCAGCAGGAGCGGGAGGAGTAACTACGAGCAGTACTTC.

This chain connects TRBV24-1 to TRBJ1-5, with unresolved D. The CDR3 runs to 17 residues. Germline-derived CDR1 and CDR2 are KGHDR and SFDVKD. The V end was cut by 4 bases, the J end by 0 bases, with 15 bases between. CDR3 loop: CATSDGKDAYSNQPQHF. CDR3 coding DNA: TGTGCCACCAGTGACGGGAAGGACGCTTATAGCAATCAGCCCCAGCATTTT.

CDR3 coding DNA: TGTGCCAGCAGCGACCGACGTAGCGGGAGCGGAACAGATACGCAGTATTTT. Protein: CASSDRRSGSGTDTQYF. The rearrangement links TRBV7-2 to TRBJ2-3; TRBD2 aligns across 9 bases. V shed 5 bases, J shed 3 bases, and the junction held 12 bases outside the gene matches. CDR3 length: 17 residues. Germline V gene lookup returns CDR1 SGHTA and CDR2 FQGNSA. Filled out from reference TRBV7-2 and TRBJ2-3, the complete variable domain reads GAGVSQSPSNKVTEKGKDVELRCDPISGHTALYWYRQSLGQGLEFLIYFQGNSAPDKSGLPSDRFSAERTGGSVSTLTIQRTQQEDSAVYLCASSDRRSGSGTDTQYFGPGTRLTVL.

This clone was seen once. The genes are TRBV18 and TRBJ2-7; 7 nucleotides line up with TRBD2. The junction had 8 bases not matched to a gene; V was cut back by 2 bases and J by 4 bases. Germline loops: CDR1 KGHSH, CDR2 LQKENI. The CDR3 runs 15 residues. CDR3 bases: TGTGCCAGCTCACCATGGGCGGCGGGAGTTTACGAGCAGTACTTC. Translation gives CASSPWAAGVYEQYF.

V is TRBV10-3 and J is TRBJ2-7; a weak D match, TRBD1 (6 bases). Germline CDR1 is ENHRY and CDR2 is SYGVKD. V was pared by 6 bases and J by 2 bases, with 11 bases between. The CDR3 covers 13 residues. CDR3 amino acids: CAISRGQTYEQYF. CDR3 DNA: TGTGCCATCAGCCGCGGACAGACCTACGAGCAGTACTTC.

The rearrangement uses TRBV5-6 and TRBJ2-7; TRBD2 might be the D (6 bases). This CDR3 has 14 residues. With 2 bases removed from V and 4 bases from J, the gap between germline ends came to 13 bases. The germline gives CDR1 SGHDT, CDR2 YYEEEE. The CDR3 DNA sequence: TGTGCCAGCAGCTTTGCCGGGAGCCAATACGAGCAGTACTTC. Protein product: CASSFAGSQYEQYF.

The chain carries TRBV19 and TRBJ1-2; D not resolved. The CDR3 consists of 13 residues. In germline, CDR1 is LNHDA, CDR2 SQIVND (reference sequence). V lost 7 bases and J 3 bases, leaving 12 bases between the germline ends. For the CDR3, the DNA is TGTGCCAGTACCCTGGCAGGCTACTATGGCTACACCTTC. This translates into CASTLAGYYGYTF.

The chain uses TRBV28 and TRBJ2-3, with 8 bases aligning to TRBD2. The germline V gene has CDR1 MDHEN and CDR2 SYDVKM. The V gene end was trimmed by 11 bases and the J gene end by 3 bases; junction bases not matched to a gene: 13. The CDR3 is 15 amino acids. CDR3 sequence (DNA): TGTGCCGTCTCCCGGGGTAGCGGGAATACAGATACGCAGTATTTT. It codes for CAVSRGSGNTDTQYF.

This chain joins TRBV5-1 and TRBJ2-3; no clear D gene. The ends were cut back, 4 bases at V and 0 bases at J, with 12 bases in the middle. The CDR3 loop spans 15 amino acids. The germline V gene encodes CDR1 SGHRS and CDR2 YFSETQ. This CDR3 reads CASSLPLSSTDTQYF. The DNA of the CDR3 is TGCGCCAGCAGCCTACCTTTGTCTAGCACAGATACGCAGTATTTT.

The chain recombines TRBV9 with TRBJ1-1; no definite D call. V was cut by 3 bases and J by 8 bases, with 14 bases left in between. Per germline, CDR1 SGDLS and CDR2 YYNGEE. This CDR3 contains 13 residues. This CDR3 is CASSDEAEYEAFF. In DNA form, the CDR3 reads TGTGCCAGCAGCGACGAAGCCGAGTACGAAGCTTTCTTT.

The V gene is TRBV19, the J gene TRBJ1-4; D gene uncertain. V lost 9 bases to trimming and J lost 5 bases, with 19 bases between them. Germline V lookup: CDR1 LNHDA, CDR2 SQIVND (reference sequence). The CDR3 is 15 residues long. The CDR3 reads CASKLSHAINEKLFF. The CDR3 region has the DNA TGTGCCAGCAAGTTGTCCCATGCGATAAATGAAAAACTGTTTTTT. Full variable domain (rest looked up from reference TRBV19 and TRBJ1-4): DGGITQSPKYLFRKEGQNVTLSCEQNLNHDAMYWYRQDPGQGLRLIYYSQIVNDFQKGDIAEGYSVSREKKESFPLTVTSAQKNPTAFYLCASKLSHAINEKLFFGSGTQLSVL.